A selection of T cell receptor beta chains follows, all from one sample in a study of blood T cells in healthy people across ages. MiXCR was run by TCRdb on the 5' RACE reads, yielding one entry per CDR3 protein. The data show about 930,000 distinct CDR3 sequences, under 35% seen once. The same sample was also studied in work on T cells of mothers and their children.

Sequenced input: blood. The receptors stem from a woman between 35 and 50 years old in good health. Both conserved end residues are part of each CDR3. A D gene is named only where the DNA matches it firmly. Size is stated for part of the rows, as once, few or many counts, or as a class when the clone is expanded.

j_gene	d_gene	v_gene	abundance	CDR3nt	CDR3aa
TRBJ2-1	TRBD1	TRBV3-1	many	TGTGCCAGCGGACAGGCGAATTACAATGAGCAGTTCTTC	CASGQANYNEQFF
TRBJ2-5	NA	TRBV6-2/TRBV6-3	many	TGTGCCAGCAGTTACTCGCGACTCGTGGAGACCCAGTACTTC	CASSYSRLVETQYF
TRBJ2-5	TRBD1	TRBV29-1	many	TGCAGCGTTGAAGGACAGGGGGCGTCTACCCAGTACTTC	CSVEGQGASTQYF
TRBJ2-2	TRBD1	TRBV20-1	NA	TGCAGTGCTAGAGTCCCGGGACAGAGGTCCGGGGAGCTGTTTTTT	CSARVPGQRSGELFF
TRBJ2-7	NA	TRBV7-8	NA	TGTGCCAGCAGCTCGACCGCTACGCAGCAGTACTTC	CASSSTATQQYF
TRBJ1-5	NA	TRBV20-1	many	TGCAGTGCCGGTAGGCTTAGCAATCAGCCCCAGCATTTT	CSAGRLSNQPQHF
TRBJ1-1	TRBD1	TRBV7-9	few	TGTGCCAGCAGCCGAACAGTGACAGGGGTGGGCACTGAAGCTTTCTTT	CASSRTVTGVGTEAFF
TRBJ2-1	TRBD2	TRBV20-1	once	TGCAGTGCATACAGACAGCGGGGGGCCTCCTACAATGAGCAGTTCTTC	CSAYRQRGASYNEQFF
TRBJ1-2	NA	TRBV11-2	few	TGTGCCAGCAGCTCAAACACAGGGTATGGCTACACCTTC	CASSSNTGYGYTF
TRBJ1-2	TRBD1	TRBV28	NA	TGTGCCAGCAGTGGACAGGGGGCGTGGGGCTACACCTTC	CASSGQGAWGYTF
TRBJ2-3	TRBD2	TRBV12-3/TRBV12-4	many	TGTGCCAGCACCAGACTAGCGGGGGGGACAGATACGCAGTATTTT	CASTRLAGGTDTQYF
TRBJ2-3	NA	TRBV30	few	TGTGCCTGGATGACAGGACTGAGCACAGATACGCAGTATTTT	CAWMTGLSTDTQYF
TRBJ2-7	NA	TRBV7-8	many	TGTGCCAGCAGCTTAGAAATCGCCTACGAGCAGTACTTC	CASSLEIAYEQYF
TRBJ2-7	TRBD2	TRBV24-1	NA	TGTGCCACCAGTGATGGGCGGGGGGACCTTTACAATGAGCAGTACTTC	CATSDGRGDLYNEQYF
TRBJ2-3	TRBD2	TRBV27	NA	TGTGCCAGCAGTGCCCGCCCGGGCGGGGGGCGCACAGATACGCAGTATTTT	CASSARPGGGRTDTQYF
TRBJ2-5	NA	TRBV28	few	TGTGCCAGCAGACTGGGAGGGGGAGAGACCCAGTACTTC	CASRLGGGETQYF
TRBJ1-2	NA	TRBV9	many	TGTGCCAGCAGCGCCACCCCACAGGGAGGAAACTATGGCTACACCTTC	CASSATPQGGNYGYTF
TRBJ1-2	TRBD1	TRBV7-2	NA	TGTGCCAGCAGCTTAGTGGCCAGGGGGCGTGATGGCTACACCTTC	CASSLVARGRDGYTF
TRBJ1-1	NA	TRBV6-2/TRBV6-3	NA	TGTGCCAGCAGTTACTTTGAAGTGAACACTGAAGCTTTCTTT	CASSYFEVNTEAFF
TRBJ2-7	NA	TRBV27	many	TGTGCCAGCAGTTTGCTTGGGACGGGATACGAGCAGTACTTC	CASSLLGTGYEQYF
TRBJ2-5	NA	TRBV25-1	few	TGTGCCAGCACGGACTGGGGGGTCTACCAAGAGACCCAGTACTTC	CASTDWGVYQETQYF
TRBJ1-2	NA	TRBV7-2	many	TGTGCCAGCAGCTTAGGTACAGGGACGCGGATTTATGGCTACACCTTC	CASSLGTGTRIYGYTF
TRBJ2-7	NA	TRBV7-7	many	TGTGCTAGCAGCTTGCCTTACTCAGTATACTACGAGCAGTACTTC	CASSLPYSVYYEQYF